This record covers a single T cell receptor (beta chain). What it binds is not known. These data originate in a study of cytomegalovirus exposure and HLA in healthy donors. Amplification used 60 Vbeta primers and 13 Jbeta primers. Original processing notes: A later analysis counted around 80 million unique TCR beta chains, around 12 million shared. Method: immunoSEQ multiplex PCR; TCRdb's copy keeps in-frame clones and lacks some. D and trimming were read from the DNA, whereas the V and J calls and clone size are those reported in that table. The table has over 150,000 clones, over 60% seen once. Between the trimmed V and J ends, which lost 1 base and 10 bases, there was a span of 17 bases. Germline-derived CDR1 and CDR2 are LNHNV and YYDKDF (reference sequence). This CDR3 contains 15 residues. Study-wide findings and caveats: Later on, an analysis tied around 17,000 TCR beta sequences to HLA alleles at 0.05 false discovery rate. Later analysis revealed greater clonal expansion in HLA-associated TCR beta chains than in equally common others. It was reportedly the case that the classifier diagnosed cytomegalovirus status with high specificity and sensitivity.

The TCR comes from a man aged 25 to 40 in good health and CMV-seropositive. The specimen was PBMCs. The chain uses TRBV15 and TRBJ2-1, with D possibly being TRBD1 (6 bases). CDR3: CATSRAGSGVGEQFF. Written as DNA, the CDR3 is TGTGCCACCAGCAGAGCGGGATCAGGGGTTGGGGAGCAGTTCTTC.